The sequence of this T cell receptor (beta chain) was determined in a study of T cells in Graves' hyperthyroidism and ophthalmopathy. Across the whole study: Peripheral blood draws took place at initial diagnosis, ahead of any treatment.

There were TCR beta CDR3 regions amplified from RNA transcripts. RT-PCR in the first round (using the HTBI primer set) targeted the TCR CDR3. Using its own MiXCR run on the multiplex PCR reads, TCRdb lists one record per CDR3 protein. The data hold 490,000 or so distinct CDR3 sequences, with just under 20% observed a single time. Ophthalmopathy cases met thresholds of Clinical Activity Score at least 3, NOSPECS grade at least 4 and duration under 3 months. The study based diagnoses on clinical symptoms, serum thyroxine and TRAb, thyroid ultrasound and orbital computed tomography. Many counts were recorded for this clonotype. The V end was cut by 6 bases, the J end by 0 bases, with 9 bases between. Per germline, CDR1 SNHLY and CDR2 FYNNEI. CDR3 length: 14 amino acids.

The receptor was derived from a man aged 40-55 years with Graves' ophthalmopathy. The sample comprised blood. The chain joins TRBV2 to TRBJ1-3; D not certain. The CDR3 sequence is CASSDGYSGNTIYF. CDR3 DNA sequence: TGTGCCAGCAGCGACGGCTACTCTGGAAACACCATATATTTT.